The sample holds one count of the clone carrying this T cell receptor (beta chain). TCRdb reprocessed the 5' RACE reads via MiXCR and lists one record per CDR3 protein. The sample shows around 530,000 distinct CDR3 sequences, roughly 20% of them seen only once. The data were taken from a study of T-cell memory formation after mild COVID-19. The TCR was taken from an adult woman who had mild COVID-19 (a few samples of this study predate the infection). Cell type and time point are not known. Sequencing was done on a sample of PBMCs or a T cell subset sorted from them (not recorded which).

CDR3 DNA sequence: TGTGCCAGCAGTGAAGTCACTGAAGCTTTCTTT. This sequence encodes CASSEVTEAFF. The chain recombines TRBV25-1 with TRBJ1-1; D not certain. Trimming pared 2 bases from V and 4 bases from J, leaving 2 bases between. The CDR3 runs 11 residues. Germline V gene data show CDR1 as MGHDK and CDR2 as SYGVNS.